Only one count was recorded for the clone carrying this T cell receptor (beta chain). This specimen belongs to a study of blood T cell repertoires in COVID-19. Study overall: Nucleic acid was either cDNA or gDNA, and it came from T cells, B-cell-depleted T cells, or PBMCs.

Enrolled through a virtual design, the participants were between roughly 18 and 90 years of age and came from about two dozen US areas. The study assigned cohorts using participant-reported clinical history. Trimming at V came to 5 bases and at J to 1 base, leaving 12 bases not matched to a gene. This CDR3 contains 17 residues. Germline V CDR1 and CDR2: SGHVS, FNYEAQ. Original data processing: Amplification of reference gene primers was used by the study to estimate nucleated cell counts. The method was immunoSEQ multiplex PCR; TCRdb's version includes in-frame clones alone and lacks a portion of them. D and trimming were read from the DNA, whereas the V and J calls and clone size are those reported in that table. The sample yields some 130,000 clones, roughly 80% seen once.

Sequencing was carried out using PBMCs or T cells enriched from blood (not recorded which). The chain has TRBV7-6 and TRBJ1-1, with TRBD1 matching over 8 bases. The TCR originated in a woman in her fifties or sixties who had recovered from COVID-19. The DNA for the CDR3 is TGTGCCAGCAGCCCACCCGCGGGGACAGGCCGGAACACTGAAGCTTTCTTT. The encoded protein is CASSPPAGTGRNTEAFF.